These 21 T cell receptor beta chains were all obtained from the same sample, sequenced in a study of cytomegalovirus exposure and HLA in healthy donors. The protocol was immunoSEQ multiplex PCR, while the TCRdb copy is restricted to in-frame clones and leaves out a portion. The data contain over 90,000 clones, approximately 94% of them singletons. Sequenced sample: PBMCs. These receptors originate from a woman between 18 and 30 years old in good health and CMV-seronegative.

The CDR3 coding sequence is TGCGCCAGCAGCTTGGAACGGTTGAACACCGGGGAGCTGTTTTTT. Protein sequence: CASSLERLNTGELFF. The V gene is TRBV5-1, the J gene TRBJ2-2; D unclear. V gave up 0 bases and J gave up 1 base, with 7 bases separating them. The CDR3 sequence is 15 residues long. Germline CDR1 is SGHRS and CDR2 is YFSETQ.

The chain recombines TRBV6-1 with TRBJ1-2; 9 nucleotides agree with TRBD1. Germline values: CDR1 MNHNS, CDR2 SASEGT. The CDR3 loop spans 14 amino acids. V lost 5 bases, J lost 5 bases, and 6 bases stayed unmatched. The CDR3 loop reads CASSWTDRGYGYTF. CDR3 DNA: TGTGCCAGCAGTTGGACCGACAGGGGGTATGGCTACACCTTC.

The gene calls are TRBV14 and TRBJ2-1, with D perhaps matching TRBD2 (6 bases). The CDR3 is 17 residues long. CDR1 is SGHDN, CDR2 FVKESK, per germline. V shed 4 bases and J shed 0 bases, with 16 bases lying between them. In DNA, the CDR3 is TGTGCCAGCAGCCCACCCCTGGAGGGAAGCTCCTACAATGAGCAGTTCTTC. This encodes CASSPPLEGSSYNEQFF.

J is TRBJ1-5 and V is TRBV19; D remains unclear. The CDR3 extends over 14 amino acids. Trimming cost V 7 bases and J 4 bases, with 14 bases left between them. Germline V gene data show CDR1 as LNHDA and CDR2 as SQIVND (reference sequence). CDR3 loop: CASIEDTRNQPQHF. CDR3 nucleotide sequence: TGTGCCAGTATTGAAGACACACGAAATCAGCCCCAGCATTTT.

This CDR3 reads CASSPGLAQNEQFF. CDR3 sequence (DNA): TGTGCCAGCAGCCCGGGACTAGCGCAAAATGAGCAGTTCTTC. The chain couples TRBV27 to TRBJ2-1; 10 bases match TRBD2. This CDR3 contains 14 residues. The germline CDR1 and CDR2 sequences are MNHEY and SMNVEV (reference sequence). V trimming: 6 bases; J trimming: 7 bases; junction bases outside the gene matches: 6.

The chain has TRBV18 and TRBJ1-1; TRBD1 matches at 8 bases. CDR3 length equals 14 residues. The germline V gene encodes CDR1 KGHSH and CDR2 LQKENI. V lost 5 bases and J lost 5; bases outside the gene matches: 7. The CDR3 DNA is TGTGCCAGCTCATCAACAGGGGGTGTTACTGAAGCTTTCTTT. It translates to CASSSTGGVTEAFF.

This rearrangement joins TRBV7-9 to TRBJ1-2; TRBD1 is a possible D gene (6 bases). This CDR3 spans 14 amino acids. Germline assignment: CDR1 SEHNR and CDR2 FQNEAQ (reference sequence). V was trimmed by 3 bases and J by 8 bases, leaving 16 bases between them. The CDR3 sequence: CASSLTGPWEGYTF. CDR3 nucleotide sequence: TGTGCCAGCAGCTTGACAGGCCCCTGGGAGGGCTACACCTTC.

As for this clone: The junction and the germline gene differ at one end; a read error may be behind it. The chain is built from TRBV2 and TRBJ2-1; TRBD2 aligns across 7 bases. The CDR3 loop spans 14 amino acids. Per germline, CDR1 SNHLY and CDR2 FYNNEI. Written as DNA, the CDR3 is TGTGCCATCCGCGGGGGTGACTCCTACGATGAGCAGTTCTTC. Protein product: CAIRGGDSYDEQFF.

The sample holds one count of this clone. V gene TRBV4-3 combines with J gene TRBJ1-4, with D perhaps matching TRBD1 (6 bases). The V end lost 4 bases, the J end lost 4 bases, and 19 bases lay between the germline ends. Germline lookup yields CDR1 LGHNA and CDR2 YSLEER. The CDR3 contains 17 residues. For the CDR3, the DNA is TGCGCCAGCAGCCCTTTCATATTGGACAGCCTTAATGAAAAACTGTTTTTT. Its translation is CASSPFILDSLNEKLFF.

A remark on this clone: Other DNA sequences in this sample translate to the same CDR3. The rearrangement links TRBV7-2 to TRBJ2-5; tentative D call: TRBD2 (6 bases). Per germline, CDR1 SGHTA and CDR2 FQGNSA. V gave up 0 bases and J gave up 1 base, with 6 bases separating them. This CDR3 is built from 14 residues. Written as DNA, the CDR3 is TGTGCCAGCAGCTTAGCGGGGGGCCAAGAGACCCAGTACTTC. Amino acids: CASSLAGGQETQYF.

With regard to this clone: Other nucleotide sequences from this sample produce the same CDR3. The chain has TRBV30 and TRBJ1-1, with D maybe TRBD1 (6 bases). CDR1 GTSNPN and CDR2 SVGIG come from the germline V gene (reference sequence). The CDR3 extends over 13 amino acids. V lost 0 bases and J 5 bases, leaving 10 bases between the germline ends. CDR3 coding DNA: TGTGCCTGGAGTGTACAGGGTAATACTGAAGCTTTCTTT. It encodes CAWSVQGNTEAFF.

The rearrangement links TRBV5-1 to TRBJ2-3; 7 bases agree with TRBD1. Germline trimming cut 4 bases from V and 2 bases from J; bases unmatched to any gene: 7. CDR1 SGHRS and CDR2 YFSETQ come from the germline V gene. CDR3 length: 15 residues. The CDR3 loop reads CASSGWTGFTDTQYF. CDR3 nucleotide sequence: TGCGCCAGCAGCGGATGGACAGGCTTCACAGATACGCAGTATTTT.

This rearrangement joins TRBV5-1 to TRBJ2-7; 7 nucleotides match TRBD2. Trimming cost V 0 bases and J 4 bases; bases outside gene matches: 4. The CDR3 contains 14 residues. The germline V gene encodes CDR1 SGHRS and CDR2 YFSETQ. CDR3 sequence (DNA): TGCGCCAGCAGCTTGGGGATGGGAGGGTACGAGCAGTACTTC. Translated, it gives CASSLGMGGYEQYF.

V is TRBV6-5 and J is TRBJ2-3, with D maybe TRBD2 (5 bases). The CDR3 covers 13 residues. The germline V gene has CDR1 MNHEY and CDR2 SVGAGI. Trimming removed 0 bases at V and 6 bases at J, with 7 bases between. The CDR3 DNA reads TGTGCCAGCAGTTACTCGGACTCCGATACGCAGTATTTT. Its translation: CASSYSDSDTQYF.

Here the CDR3 DNA reads TGTGCCAGCAGCTTATATCCCCTGGCGGGGGAAACAGATACGCAGTATTTT. Translated, it gives CASSLYPLAGETDTQYF. The J gene is TRBJ2-3, the V gene TRBV11-3; 7 bases align to TRBD2. Trimming removed 2 bases from V and 3 bases from J; junction bases left unmatched: 11. The CDR3 length is 17 residues. CDR1 SGHNT and CDR2 YENEEA come from the germline V gene. The full variable domain, with the rest looked up from reference TRBV11-3 and TRBJ2-3, is EAGVVQSPRYKIIEKKQPVAFWCNPISGHNTLYWYLQNLGQGPELLIRYENEEAVDDSQLPKDRFSAERLKGVDSTLKIQPAELGDSAVYLCASSLYPLAGETDTQYFGPGTRLTVL.

This chain uses TRBV15 with TRBJ2-3; 7 bases agree with TRBD2. Losses at the gene ends were 0 bases for V and 3 bases for J; bases not matched to a gene: 3. From germline, CDR1 is LNHNV and CDR2 YYDKDF (reference sequence). The CDR3 loop spans 15 amino acids. CDR3 coding DNA: TGTGCCACCAGCAGAGAGATTAGCGGGACAGATACGCAGTATTTT. Translated: CATSREISGTDTQYF.

The V and J genes are TRBV5-1 and TRBJ2-7; 8 bases match TRBD1. J was trimmed by 3 bases and V by 4 bases; bases with no gene match: 6. The germline V gene has CDR1 SGHRS and CDR2 YFSETQ. There are 14 residues in the CDR3. Here the CDR3 reads CASSPSGQGYEQYF. DNA for the CDR3: TGCGCCAGCAGCCCCTCCGGACAGGGCTACGAGCAGTACTTC.

This clone has a single count. The rearrangement links TRBV9 to TRBJ2-1; perhaps TRBD1 as D (6 bases). CDR1 and CDR2 from the germline V gene are SGDLS and YYNGEE. V was cut by 2 bases and J by 4 bases, with 7 bases left in between. This CDR3 is 13 amino acids long. CDR3 region: CASSVGQYNEQFF. The CDR3 DNA reads TGTGCCAGCAGCGTCGGACAGTACAATGAGCAGTTCTTC.

The chain combines TRBV6-6 with TRBJ2-7, with 7 bases identical to TRBD2. The CDR3 consists of 15 residues. Germline V CDR1 and CDR2: MNHNY, SVGAGI (reference sequence). V was pared by 7 bases and J by 5 bases, with 14 bases of the junction left unmatched. CDR3 residues: CASTPPIAGADEQYF. The DNA for the CDR3 is TGTGCCAGCACCCCCCCGATAGCGGGCGCGGACGAGCAGTACTTC.

The V gene is TRBV7-9, the J gene TRBJ2-7; 15 bases are a match to TRBD2. This CDR3 region has 18 residues. V was clipped by 5 bases and J by 1 base; unmatched bases: 9. Germline CDR1 is SEHNR and CDR2 is FQNEAQ (reference sequence). DNA of the CDR3: TGTGCCAGCAGCGGACGGACTAGCGGGAGGGGACATTCCTACGAGCAGTACTTC. This encodes CASSGRTSGRGHSYEQYF.

V is TRBV5-8 and J is TRBJ1-1, with TRBD1 matching over 12 bases. The CDR3 totals 16 residues. The junction had 6 bases not matched to a gene; V was cut back by 5 bases and J by 1 base. Germline V gives CDR1 SGHTS, CDR2 YDEGEE. CDR3 loop: CASRSGTGGSNTEAFF. CDR3 nucleotides: TGTGCCAGCAGATCCGGGACAGGGGGCTCGAACACTGAAGCTTTCTTT.